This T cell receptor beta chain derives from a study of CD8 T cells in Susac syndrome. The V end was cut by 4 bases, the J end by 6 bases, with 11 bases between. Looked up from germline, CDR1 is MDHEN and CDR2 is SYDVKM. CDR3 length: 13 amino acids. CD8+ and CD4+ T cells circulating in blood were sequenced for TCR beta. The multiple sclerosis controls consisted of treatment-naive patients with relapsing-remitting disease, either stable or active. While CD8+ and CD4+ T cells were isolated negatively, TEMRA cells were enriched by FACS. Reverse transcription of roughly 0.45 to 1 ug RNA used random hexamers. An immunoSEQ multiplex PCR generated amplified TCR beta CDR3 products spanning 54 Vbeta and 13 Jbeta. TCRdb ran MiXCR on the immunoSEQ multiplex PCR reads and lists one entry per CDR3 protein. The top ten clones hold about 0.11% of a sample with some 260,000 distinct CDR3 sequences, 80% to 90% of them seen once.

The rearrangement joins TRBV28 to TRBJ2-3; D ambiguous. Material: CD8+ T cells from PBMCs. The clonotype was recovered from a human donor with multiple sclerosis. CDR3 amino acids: CASSSFPGDTQYF. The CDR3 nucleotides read TGTGCCAGCAGTTCCTTCCCCGGGGATACGCAGTATTTT.